One and the same sample provided the 27 T cell receptor beta chains below, sequenced in a study of blood T cell repertoires in COVID-19. TCRdb keeps only in-frame clones here, not all; method: immunoSEQ multiplex PCR. The table shows fewer than 300,000 clones, with approximately 88% occurring only once. The sequenced material came from PBMCs or T cells enriched from blood (not recorded which). The source is a middle-aged woman with acute COVID-19.

This clone was seen a single time. The chain couples TRBV21-1 to TRBJ1-1; the table's D call of TRBD1 was not tested on the DNA. TRBV21-1 is given as a pseudogene. The CDR3 is 17 residues long. As DNA, the CDR3 is TGTGCCAGCAGCAAAGGACAGGGGGCTGTTCGGAACACTGAAGCTTTCTTT. It codes for CASSKGQGAVRNTEAFF.

The chain is built from TRBV7-2 and TRBJ2-2; 8 bases agree with TRBD1. The V and J ends lost 2 bases and 6 bases, in that order; junction bases with no gene match: 5. The CDR3 contains 15 residues. Germline V lookup: CDR1 SGHTA, CDR2 FQGNSA. CDR3 coding DNA: TGTGCCAGCAGCTTAAGGGACAGGACCGCCGGGGAGCTGTTTTTT. This sequence encodes CASSLRDRTAGELFF.

The chain joins TRBV7-9 to TRBJ2-7; TRBD2 matches at 7 bases. This CDR3 comprises 14 residues. The germline V gene encodes CDR1 SEHNR and CDR2 FQNEAQ (reference sequence). After removal of 3 bases from V and 5 bases from J, the junction contained 7 bases not matched to a gene. Written as DNA, the CDR3 is TGTGCCAGCAGCTTGGGCGGGAGATCCAACGAGCAGTACTTC. It encodes CASSLGGRSNEQYF.

This chain links TRBV24-1 with TRBJ1-5; 7 bases are shared with TRBD1. V was clipped by 1 base and J by 1 base; unmatched bases: 3. This CDR3 comprises 16 residues. CDR1 is KGHDR, CDR2 SFDVKD, per germline. Here the CDR3 reads CATSDFHRGSNQPQHF. The CDR3 DNA reads as TGTGCCACCAGTGATTTCCACAGGGGAAGCAATCAGCCCCAGCATTTT.

This sequence joins TRBV10-1 and TRBJ2-1; D is undetermined. CDR1 WNHNN and CDR2 SYGVQD come from the germline V gene (reference sequence). The ends were cut back, 3 bases at V and 0 bases at J, with 12 bases in the middle. The CDR3 loop spans 16 amino acids. The CDR3 sequence is CASSDPSWSSYNEQFF. For the CDR3, the DNA is TGCGCCAGCAGTGATCCCAGTTGGAGCTCCTACAATGAGCAGTTCTTC.

The chain carries TRBV19 and TRBJ1-5; D perhaps matches TRBD1 (5 bases). Per the germline V gene, CDR1 is LNHDA and CDR2 is SQIVND (reference sequence). V was shortened by 3 bases and J by 10 bases, with 13 bases between the two germline ends. The length of the CDR3 is 13 residues. CDR3 nucleotide sequence: TGTGCCAGTAGTATGGAGGGGAGGGGACCCCAGCATTTT. Translation: CASSMEGRGPQHF.

As concerns this clone: Sequence at one end of the junction differs from germline and may be a read error. The V call is TRBV24-1, the J call TRBJ2-2; the match to TRBD1 covers 7 bases. Germline V gene lookup returns CDR1 KGHDR and CDR2 SFDVKD. The CDR3 length is 18 residues. The CDR3 is CATSGLVGGAENTGELFF. CDR3 sequence (DNA): TGTGCCACCAGTGGTTTGGTAGGGGGCGCGGAGAACACCGGGGAGCTGTTTTTT.

The CDR3 region is CASSKNTEAFF. Here the CDR3 DNA reads TGTGCCAGCAGCAAGAACACTGAAGCTTTCTTT. V is TRBV28 and J is TRBJ1-1; D gene ambiguous. With 6 bases removed from V and 1 base from J, the gap between germline ends came to 3 bases. Germline CDR1 and CDR2: MDHEN and SYDVKM. This CDR3 region has 11 residues.

The gene calls are TRBV18 and TRBJ2-5; 10 bases map to TRBD2. This CDR3 is built from 13 residues. The V and J ends lost 6 bases and 5 bases, in that order; junction bases with no gene match: 3. Germline values: CDR1 KGHSH, CDR2 LQKENI. Written as DNA, the CDR3 is TGTGCCAGCTCCCCGACTAGCGGGGAGACCCAGTACTTC. Its translation is CASSPTSGETQYF.

The rearrangement joins TRBV30 to TRBJ1-5, with D maybe TRBD1 (6 bases). Germline CDR1 and CDR2: GTSNPN and SVGIG (reference sequence). V was trimmed by 0 bases and J by 3 bases, leaving 12 bases between them. CDR3 length: 15 residues. Here the CDR3 reads CAWSVPGGPNQPQHF. The CDR3 nucleotides read TGTGCCTGGAGTGTACCTGGGGGCCCCAATCAGCCCCAGCATTTT. Variable domain in full (rest from reference TRBV30 and TRBJ1-5): SQTIHQWPATLVQPVGSPLSLECTVEGTSNPNLYWYRQAAGRGLQLLFYSVGIGQISSEVPQNLSASRPQDRQFILSSKKLLLSDSGFYLCAWSVPGGPNQPQHFGDGTRLSIL.

V gene TRBV7-3 combines with J gene TRBJ2-1, with 8 nucleotides matching TRBD1. J was trimmed by 6 bases and V by 5 bases; bases with no gene match: 9. CDR1 is SGHTA, CDR2 FQGTGA, per germline. This CDR3 has 15 amino acids. In DNA, the CDR3 is TGTGCCAGCAGCCCACCAGGGGGCTTGAGCAATGAGCAGTTCTTC. This codes for CASSPPGGLSNEQFF. Full variable domain (outside the CDR3, taken from reference TRBV7-3 and TRBJ2-1): GAGVSQTPSNKVTEKGKYVELRCDPISGHTALYWYRQSLGQGPEFLIYFQGTGAADDSGLPNDRFFAVRPEGSVSTLKIQRTERGDSAVYLCASSPPGGLSNEQFFGPGTRLTVL.

The chain combines TRBV6-2 or TRBV6-3 with TRBJ1-1, with TRBD1 matching 9 bases. Per the germline V gene, CDR1 is MNHEY and CDR2 is SVGEGT. CDR3 length equals 16 residues. V lost 5 bases and J lost 4; bases outside the gene matches: 11. This chain's CDR3 is CASSHPGRGQGTEAFF. CDR3 DNA sequence: TGTGCCAGCAGTCACCCCGGCCGGGGACAGGGCACTGAAGCTTTCTTT.

The chain is built from TRBV5-4 and TRBJ2-7, with TRBD1 identical over 9 bases. V shed 4 bases and J 3 bases; nucleotides not matched to a gene: 5. CDR1 and CDR2 from the germline V gene are SGHNT and YYREEE (reference sequence). The CDR3 is 14 residues long. CDR3 nucleotide sequence: TGTGCCAGCAGCGATGGACAGGGGCTCTACGAGCAGTACGTC. Its protein product is CASSDGQGLYEQYV.

In this sample, this clone turned up once. The chain is built from TRBV19 and TRBJ1-4, with 8 positions matching TRBD1. Germline V gene lookup returns CDR1 LNHDA and CDR2 SQIVND (reference sequence). Trimming cost V 7 bases and J 8 bases; bases outside gene matches: 12. This CDR3 region has 15 residues. CDR3 protein: CASTTYQGAREKLFF. Written as DNA, the CDR3 is TGTGCCAGTACCACGTACCAGGGGGCGCGGGAAAAACTGTTTTTT.

The chain combines TRBV19 with TRBJ1-2, with no clear D. V gave up 3 bases and J gave up 2 bases, with 7 bases separating them. CDR1 and CDR2 (germline): LNHDA, SQIVND (reference sequence). This CDR3 has 13 amino acids. CDR3 sequence (DNA): TGTGCCAGTAGTATTGAGGGAAACTATGGCTACACCTTC. Protein: CASSIEGNYGYTF. Full variable domain (remainder filled in from reference TRBV19 and TRBJ1-2): DGGITQSPKYLFRKEGQNVTLSCEQNLNHDAMYWYRQDPGQGLRLIYYSQIVNDFQKGDIAEGYSVSREKKESFPLTVTSAQKNPTAFYLCASSIEGNYGYTFGSGTRLTVV.

The chain employs TRBV4-2 and TRBJ2-7, with D perhaps TRBD2 (6 bases). Looked up from germline, CDR1 is LGHNA and CDR2 is YNFKEQ. The CDR3 runs to 13 residues. Trimming took 4 bases from V and 6 from J, leaving 13 bases between them. The CDR3 is CASSPGLFGEQYF. The CDR3 nucleotides are TGTGCCAGCAGCCCGGGACTCTTCGGCGAGCAGTACTTC.

J is TRBJ1-2 and V is TRBV9, with 10 positions matching TRBD1. V was pared by 0 bases and J by 7 bases, with 0 bases of the junction left unmatched. The germline V gene encodes CDR1 SGDLS and CDR2 YYNGEE. This CDR3 has 13 residues. The CDR3 region has the DNA TGTGCCAGCAGCGTAGGGACAGGGGGTGGCTACACCTTC. It is translated as CASSVGTGGGYTF.

The J gene is TRBJ1-1, the V gene TRBV7-9, with D maybe TRBD1 (6 bases). There are 16 residues in the CDR3. Trimming left V 3 bases short and J 1 base short, with 15 bases between. CDR1 SEHNR and CDR2 FQNEAQ come from the germline V gene (reference sequence). CDR3 bases: TGTGCCAGCAGCTTCCCTCGGACAGAGAGGAACACTGAAGCTTTCTTT. Translating it yields CASSFPRTERNTEAFF.

The J gene is TRBJ2-7, the V gene TRBV6-5; 14 bases are shared with TRBD2. Germline V gives CDR1 MNHEY, CDR2 SVGAGI. CDR3 length: 15 residues. V dropped 6 bases and J dropped 2; count of bases not matched to a gene: 3. CDR3 DNA sequence: TGTGCCAGCAGCTCGGGACTAGCGGGGGCCTACGAGCAGTACTTC. As protein: CASSSGLAGAYEQYF.

J is TRBJ1-2 and V is TRBV6-5, with D uncertain. Germline V gene data show CDR1 as MNHEY and CDR2 as SVGAGI. Trimming pared 6 bases from V and 0 bases from J, leaving 11 bases between. The CDR3 contains 14 residues. CDR3: CASRRTGANYGYTF. Here the CDR3 DNA reads TGTGCCAGCAGGCGGACGGGAGCTAACTATGGCTACACCTTC.

This clone was seen more than once but under ten times. The V and J genes are TRBV24-1 and TRBJ2-1; TRBD2 matches 10 bases. V lost 5 bases, J lost 8 bases, and 8 bases stayed unmatched. CDR1 and CDR2 (germline): KGHDR, SFDVKD. The CDR3 contains 15 residues. The CDR3: CATSVPSGSVDEQFF. The CDR3 coding sequence is TGTGCCACCAGTGTTCCTAGCGGGAGTGTCGATGAGCAGTTCTTC.

The chain combines TRBV5-8 with TRBJ2-3; D unresolved. In germline, CDR1 is SGHTS, CDR2 YDEGEE. The CDR3 is 14 amino acids. V lost 4 bases, J lost 6 bases, and 15 bases lay in between. In nucleotides, the CDR3 is TGTGCCAGCAGCCGAAACGTAAGGCGGGATACGCAGTATTTT. Protein product: CASSRNVRRDTQYF.

This chain connects TRBV2 to TRBJ2-5, with 7 bases that match TRBD1. V dropped 3 bases and J dropped 5; count of bases not matched to a gene: 6. This CDR3 spans 14 amino acids. The germline CDR1 and CDR2 sequences are SNHLY and FYNNEI. The CDR3 bases are TGTGCCAGCAGTGAGCAGGGGGTCTACGAGACCCAGTACTTC. It specifies CASSEQGVYETQYF.

The chain employs TRBV5-1 and TRBJ1-4; D gene uncertain. This CDR3 comprises 15 residues. Per germline, CDR1 SGHRS and CDR2 YFSETQ. V was trimmed by 1 base and J by 3 bases, leaving 10 bases between them. The CDR3: CASSLTLGANEKLFF. The CDR3 bases are TGCGCCAGCAGCTTGACCCTCGGGGCTAATGAAAAACTGTTTTTT.

This chain connects TRBV5-1 to TRBJ2-6, with a tentative D call TRBD1 (6 bases). In germline, CDR1 is SGHRS, CDR2 YFSETQ. This CDR3 is built from 19 residues. Trimming left V 4 bases short and J 1 base short, with 21 bases between. The CDR3 DNA follows: TGCGCCAGCAGCCCCAGAGGGCAGGGGCAAGTTTCTGGGGCCAACGTCCTGACTTTC. Residues: CASSPRGQGQVSGANVLTF.

This rearrangement joins TRBV7-3 to TRBJ2-7, with a tentative D call TRBD1 (6 bases). V gave up 6 bases and J gave up 1 base, with 7 bases separating them. Germline V gene lookup returns CDR1 SGHTA and CDR2 FQGTGA. The CDR3 has 12 residues. CDR3: CASRDRSYEQYF. The DNA for the CDR3 is TGTGCCAGCAGAGACAGGTCCTACGAGCAGTACTTC.

A note on this clone: The same CDR3 can be traced to other DNA sequences in this sample. This chain connects TRBV12-3 or TRBV12-4 to TRBJ1-2; 8 nucleotides line up with TRBD1. CDR3 length equals 13 residues. Trimming removed 5 bases from V and 4 bases from J; junction bases left unmatched: 3. The CDR3 nucleotides are TGTGCCAGCAGTCGGGACAGGACCTATGGCTACACCTTC. As protein: CASSRDRTYGYTF.